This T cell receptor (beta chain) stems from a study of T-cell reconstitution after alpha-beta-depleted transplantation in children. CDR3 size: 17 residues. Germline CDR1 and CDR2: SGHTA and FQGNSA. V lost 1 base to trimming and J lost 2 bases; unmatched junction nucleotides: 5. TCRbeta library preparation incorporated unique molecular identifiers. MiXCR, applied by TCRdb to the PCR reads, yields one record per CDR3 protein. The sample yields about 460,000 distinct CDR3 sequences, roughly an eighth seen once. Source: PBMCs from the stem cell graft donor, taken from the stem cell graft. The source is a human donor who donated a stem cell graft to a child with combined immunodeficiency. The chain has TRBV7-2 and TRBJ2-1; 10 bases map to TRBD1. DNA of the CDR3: TGTGCCAGCAGCTTAGTAGGAGGACAGGGGGCCTACAATGAGCAGTTCTTC. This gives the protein CASSLVGGQGAYNEQFF.